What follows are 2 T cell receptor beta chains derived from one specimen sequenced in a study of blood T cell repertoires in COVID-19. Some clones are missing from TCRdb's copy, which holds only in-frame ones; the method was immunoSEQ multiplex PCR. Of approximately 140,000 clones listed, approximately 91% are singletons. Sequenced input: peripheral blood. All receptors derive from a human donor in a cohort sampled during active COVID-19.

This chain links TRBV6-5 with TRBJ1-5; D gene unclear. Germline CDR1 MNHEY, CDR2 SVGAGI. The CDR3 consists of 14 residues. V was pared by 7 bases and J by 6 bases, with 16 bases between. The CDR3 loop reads CASINSVGGQPQHF. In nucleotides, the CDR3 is TGTGCCAGCATTAATTCCGTCGGCGGTCAGCCCCAGCATTTT.

In DNA, the CDR3 is TGTGCCAGCAGCGTTTTCCCGGACAGGGGGCTGGGCGAGCAGTACTTC. It yields the protein CASSVFPDRGLGEQYF. The V call is TRBV9, the J call TRBJ2-7, with 11 bases aligning to TRBD1. Germline V lookup: CDR1 SGDLS, CDR2 YYNGEE. This CDR3 region has 16 residues. With 2 bases clipped from V and 6 bases from J, the junction kept 10 bases outside the gene matches.